The source of this T cell receptor (beta chain) is a study of shared clonotypes between healthy human individuals. Study as a whole: The cohort had two women and a few men, ages 18 to 49.

Study-wide results and limits: Some naive CD4 clonotypes, roughly 5%, turned up in common across a handful of donors.

The naive CD8 subset, CD45RO-negative cells positively selected for CCR7, excluded terminally differentiated effector memory CD45RA+ cells. Authors' methods: ImmunoSEQ yielded junction-only sequences lacking quality scores, so filtering differed. The repertoire was sequenced with immunoSEQ multiplex PCR; TCRdb's copy has only in-frame clones and lacks some. V and J calls and clone size follow that table, whereas D and trimming were derived from the DNA. The sample contains millions of clones, 85% to 95% of which appear only once. Concerning this clone: The antigen is unknown.

This CDR3 region has 13 residues. From germline, CDR1 is KGHSH and CDR2 LQKENI. V was trimmed by 6 bases and J by 4 bases, leaving 12 bases between them. This TCR was sampled from a young man in good health. Some clones in this sample may be carry-over from other donors' samples. Sequences were obtained from naive CD8+ T cells from PBMCs. V is TRBV18 and J is TRBJ1-2, with D maybe TRBD1 (6 bases). CDR3: CASSLDSSYGYTF. CDR3 nucleotides: TGTGCCAGCTCCCTGGACAGCTCCTATGGCTACACCTTC.